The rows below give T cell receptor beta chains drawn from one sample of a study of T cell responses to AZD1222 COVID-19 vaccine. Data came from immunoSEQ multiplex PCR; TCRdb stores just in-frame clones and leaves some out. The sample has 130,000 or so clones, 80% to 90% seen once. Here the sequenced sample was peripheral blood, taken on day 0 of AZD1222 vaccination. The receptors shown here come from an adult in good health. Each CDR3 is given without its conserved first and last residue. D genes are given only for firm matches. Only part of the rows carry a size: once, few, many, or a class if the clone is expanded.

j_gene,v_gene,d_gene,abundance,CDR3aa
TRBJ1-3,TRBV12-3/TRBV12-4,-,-,ASSFFMDSPIY
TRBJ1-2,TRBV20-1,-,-,SASTEEYGYT
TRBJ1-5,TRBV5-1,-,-,ASSRDGGNQPQH
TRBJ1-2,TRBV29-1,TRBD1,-,SAPGQGNYGYT
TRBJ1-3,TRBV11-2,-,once,ASSPVFHTIY
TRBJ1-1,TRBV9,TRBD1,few,ASSAPAAGGPVNTEAF
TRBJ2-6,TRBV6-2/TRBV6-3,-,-,ASSPDFGGANVLT
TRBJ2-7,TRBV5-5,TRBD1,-,ASSGTGTAYEQY
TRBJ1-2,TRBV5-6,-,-,ASSSTTGREANYGYT
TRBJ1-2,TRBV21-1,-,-,ASSTLQWGGGYT
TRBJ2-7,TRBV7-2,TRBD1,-,ASSEDRVYEQY
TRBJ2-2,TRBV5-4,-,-,ASRISLANTGELF
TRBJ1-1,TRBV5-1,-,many,ASSLGQKQWYTEAF
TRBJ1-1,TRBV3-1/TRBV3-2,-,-,ASSQSQGYEAF
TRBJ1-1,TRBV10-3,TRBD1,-,ATEPPGTGRAF
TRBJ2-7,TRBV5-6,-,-,ASSFSLYEQY
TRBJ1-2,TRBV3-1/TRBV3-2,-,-,ASSQERAPSTYKPVGYT
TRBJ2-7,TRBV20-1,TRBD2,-,SASLGSGIYEQY
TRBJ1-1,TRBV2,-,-,ASSLKMGTSEAF
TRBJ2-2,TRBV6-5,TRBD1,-,ASRSDRGPIGELF
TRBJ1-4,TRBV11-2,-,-,ASSLDRESATNEKLF
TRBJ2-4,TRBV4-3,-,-,ASSQGGVLAKNIQY
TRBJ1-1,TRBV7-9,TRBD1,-,ASMQGENTEAF
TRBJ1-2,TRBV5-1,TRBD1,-,ASSLDGTGSYGYT
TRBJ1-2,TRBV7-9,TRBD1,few,ASSHGQADNYGYT
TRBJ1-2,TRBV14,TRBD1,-,ASALTGTGVGYT
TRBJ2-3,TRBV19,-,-,ASRGLADTQY